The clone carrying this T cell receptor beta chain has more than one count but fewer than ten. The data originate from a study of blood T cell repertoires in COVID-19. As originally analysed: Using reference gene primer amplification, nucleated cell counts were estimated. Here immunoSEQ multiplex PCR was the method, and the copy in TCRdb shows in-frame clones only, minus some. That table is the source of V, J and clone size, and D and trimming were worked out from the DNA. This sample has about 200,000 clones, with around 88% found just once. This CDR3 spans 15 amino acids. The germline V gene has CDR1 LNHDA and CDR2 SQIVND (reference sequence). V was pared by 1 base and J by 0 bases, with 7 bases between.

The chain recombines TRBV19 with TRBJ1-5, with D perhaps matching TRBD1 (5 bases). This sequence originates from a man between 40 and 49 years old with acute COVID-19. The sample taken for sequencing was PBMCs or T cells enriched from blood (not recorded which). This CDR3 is CASSIGGASNQPQHF. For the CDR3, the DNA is TGTGCCAGTAGTATAGGTGGGGCTAGCAATCAGCCCCAGCATTTT.